A single sample is the source of the 21 T cell receptor beta chains below, sequenced in a study of blood T cells in healthy people across ages. PCR was performed a second time for about 7 to 11 cycles using a sample-barcoded 5' primer and a J-beta primer mix. TCRdb passed the 5' RACE reads through MiXCR, listing each CDR3 protein once. Counted here are 1.2 million to 1.5 million distinct CDR3 sequences, 59% occurring once; the ten biggest clones make up approximately 7%. The specimen was blood. The source is a young man in good health.

V usage is TRBV24-1 and J usage is TRBJ2-1, with 8 bases identical to TRBD1. CDR3 length: 13 amino acids. Trimming cost V 4 bases and J 10 bases; bases outside gene matches: 5. CDR1 and CDR2 (germline): KGHDR, SFDVKD. The CDR3 nucleotides read TGTGCCACCAGTGAGGGACAGGCATGGGAGCAGTTCTTC. Protein: CATSEGQAWEQFF.

The chain recombines TRBV7-9 with TRBJ2-7; 8 nucleotides align to TRBD2. Per the germline V gene, CDR1 is SEHNR and CDR2 is FQNEAQ (reference sequence). The CDR3 spans 15 residues. V dropped 2 bases and J dropped 2; count of bases not matched to a gene: 5. The chain's CDR3 is CASSLSSGQPYEQYF. The CDR3 DNA reads as TGTGCCAGCAGCTTATCTAGCGGGCAACCCTACGAGCAGTACTTC.

This clonotype was seen just once. This rearrangement joins TRBV4-1 to TRBJ2-4; TRBD1 matches 7 bases. The J call may be wrong; the DNA end is better matched by TRBJ2-7. Looked up from germline, CDR1 is MGHRA and CDR2 is YSYEKL. This CDR3 is built from 15 residues. In DNA form, the CDR3 reads TGCGCCAGCAGCCAAGTTGACAGGGCTCTCTACGAGCAGTACTTC. Amino acids: CASSQVDRALYEQYF.

This clonotype has at least ten counts. The rearrangement joins TRBV4-1 to TRBJ2-3, with 10 bases lining up with TRBD2. Trimming cost V 1 base and J 6 bases; bases outside gene matches: 7. The CDR3 runs to 16 residues. Germline V gives CDR1 MGHRA, CDR2 YSYEKL. The CDR3 nucleotides read TGCGCCAGCAGCCAAGGACCTAGCGGGGGTTCGGATACGCAGTATTTT. Translating gives CASSQGPSGGSDTQYF.

V is TRBV18 and J is TRBJ1-1, with D possibly matching TRBD1 (5 bases). The germline V and J ends were trimmed by 4 bases and 6 bases, with 12 bases remaining between them. The germline gives CDR1 KGHSH, CDR2 LQKENI. This CDR3 contains 13 residues. The DNA of the CDR3 is TGTGCCAGCTCACTCAGGGACGGGGCTGAAGCTTTCTTT. Protein sequence: CASSLRDGAEAFF.

Details on this clonotype: A read error may explain this, as a much larger clone is one base away. The rearrangement joins TRBV5-1 to TRBJ1-6; no clear D. This CDR3 has 15 amino acids. Between the trimmed V and J ends, which lost 0 bases and 0 bases, there was a span of 4 bases. Germline V gene data show CDR1 as SGHRS and CDR2 as YFSETQ. DNA for the CDR3: TGCGCCAGCAGCTTGGCCAGCTCCTATAATTCACCCCTCCACTTT. Residues: CASSLASSYNSPLHF.

The genes are TRBV5-1 and TRBJ2-7; perhaps TRBD1 as D (5 bases). The CDR3 covers 14 residues. V gave up 4 bases and J gave up 0 bases, with 11 bases separating them. In germline, CDR1 is SGHRS, CDR2 YFSETQ. The CDR3 DNA reads as TGCGCCAGCAGCCACCAGGGCATCTCCTACGAGCAGTACTTC. Translated, it gives CASSHQGISYEQYF.

The chain uses TRBV7-9 and TRBJ1-5; TRBD1 aligns across 7 bases. V dropped 6 bases and J dropped 6; count of bases not matched to a gene: 14. Germline V gene data show CDR1 as SEHNR and CDR2 as FQNEAQ (reference sequence). The CDR3 has 16 amino acids. The CDR3 loop is CASRRDRVQVRQPQHF. In nucleotides, the CDR3 is TGTGCCAGCAGACGAGACAGGGTTCAAGTGCGTCAGCCCCAGCATTTT.

V gene TRBV6-5 combines with J gene TRBJ1-2; TRBD1 matches at 9 bases. CDR3 length: 18 amino acids. Trimming took 1 base from V and 5 from J; bases not matched to a gene: 14. Looked up from germline, CDR1 is MNHEY and CDR2 is SVGAGI. The CDR3 loop is CASSYFIAGTGQMYGYTF. The CDR3 nucleotides read TGTGCCAGCAGTTACTTTATCGCCGGGACAGGGCAAATGTATGGCTACACCTTC.

The V and J genes are TRBV15 and TRBJ2-7; D is unresolved. Germline values: CDR1 LNHNV, CDR2 YYDKDF (reference sequence). The CDR3 is 15 amino acids. V was trimmed by 0 bases and J by 7 bases, leaving 16 bases between them. The CDR3 region has the DNA TGTGCCACCAGCAGAGATGGCGCCTCCTACAATGAGCAGTACTTC. Translation gives CATSRDGASYNEQYF.

This clonotype has just a few counts. This chain links TRBV11-2 with TRBJ2-7; a weak D match, TRBD2 (5 bases). The CDR3 consists of 14 residues. Trimming stripped 5 bases from V and 3 bases from J, with 14 bases between. CDR1 is SGHAT, CDR2 FQNNGV, per germline. In nucleotides, the CDR3 is TGTGCCAGCAGCCGTGGCTCTAGCTACTACGAGCAGTACTTC. Translating it yields CASSRGSSYYEQYF.

This clonotype occurred a few times. The J gene is TRBJ2-4, the V gene TRBV29-1; D gene uncertain. The DNA end lines up better with TRBJ2-7; the J call may be wrong. CDR1 is SQVTM, CDR2 ANQGSEA, per germline. The CDR3 has 12 residues. CDR3 bases: TGCAGCGCTGGGTGGATCTCCTACGAGCAGTACTTC. As protein: CSAGWISYEQYF.

The V and J genes are TRBV24-1 and TRBJ2-7, with TRBD1 matching 11 bases. The closer fit of TRBJ2-5 to the DNA end suggests the J call may be wrong. The length of the CDR3 is 14 residues. CDR1 is KGHDR and CDR2 is SFDVKD in the germline V gene. As DNA, the CDR3 is TGTGCCACCATGGACAGGGGGCTTCAAGAGACCCAGTACTTC. Its protein product is CATMDRGLQETQYF.

The rearrangement uses TRBV29-1 and TRBJ2-3; D might be TRBD2 (5 bases). Trimming left V 6 bases short and J 1 base short, with 14 bases between. CDR1 is SQVTM and CDR2 is ANQGSEA in the germline V gene. This CDR3 contains 14 residues. Written as DNA, the CDR3 is TGCAGCGTATTTGGGTCCGGGGGCACAGATACGCAGTATTTT. Its translation is CSVFGSGGTDTQYF.

V gene TRBV4-1 combines with J gene TRBJ2-5, with a tentative D call TRBD2 (5 bases). The V and J ends lost 6 bases and 0 bases respectively, with 14 bases between them. The CDR3 sequence is 15 residues long. Germline values: CDR1 MGHRA, CDR2 YSYEKL. In nucleotides, the CDR3 is TGCGCCAGCAGGCAACTAGGACGCAACCAAGAGACCCAGTACTTC. This encodes CASRQLGRNQETQYF.

V gene TRBV5-6 combines with J gene TRBJ1-6; no clear D gene. This CDR3 has 14 residues. V was shortened by 4 bases and J by 7 bases, with 12 bases between the two germline ends. CDR1 and CDR2 from the germline V gene are SGHDT and YYEEEE. CDR3 nucleotides: TGTGCCAGCAGCGAGGACCGAACCAATTCACCCCTCCACTTT. This sequence encodes CASSEDRTNSPLHF.

This clonotype has a handful of counts. J is TRBJ2-1 and V is TRBV10-1; 11 bases fit TRBD2. The length of the CDR3 is 18 residues. Unmatched junction bases numbered 10, after V lost 1 base and J lost 5 bases. Germline assignment: CDR1 WNHNN and CDR2 SYGVQD (reference sequence). In DNA, the CDR3 is TGCGCCAGCAGTGAGTTTCGTGTAGCGGGGGGGCAAAACAATGAGCAGTTCTTC. It specifies CASSEFRVAGGQNNEQFF.

This clonotype occurred many times. CDR3 protein: CASSQIEGTGANVLTF. The CDR3 DNA reads as TGTGCCAGCAGCCAAATCGAGGGAACTGGGGCCAACGTCCTGACTTTC. The V and J genes are TRBV4-2 and TRBJ2-6; TRBD2 is a possible D gene (5 bases). This CDR3 region has 16 residues. Trimming cost V 2 bases and J 2 bases, with 10 bases left between them. Looked up from germline, CDR1 is LGHNA and CDR2 is YNFKEQ.

This chain uses TRBV20-1 with TRBJ2-5; TRBD2 matches 12 bases. V lost 4 bases and J lost 11; bases outside the gene matches: 11. Germline V gives CDR1 DFQATT, CDR2 SNEGSKA (reference sequence). The CDR3 has 14 amino acids. CDR3 residues: CSATSSGRVREQYF. CDR3 in DNA: TGCAGTGCTACCTCTAGCGGGAGGGTGAGGGAGCAGTACTTC.

The chain uses TRBV6-6 and TRBJ1-6, with TRBD1 as a possible D gene (5 bases). This CDR3 has 15 residues. Germline CDR1 and CDR2: MNHNY and SVGAGI (reference sequence). V was clipped by 5 bases and J by 5 bases, with 13 bases between them. The CDR3 protein is CASSPRQSDNSPLHF. The CDR3 bases are TGTGCCAGCAGTCCCCGACAGTCAGATAATTCACCCCTCCACTTT.

This clonotype was counted between two and nine times. The genes are TRBV7-9 and TRBJ2-1, with D uncertain. Per the germline V gene, CDR1 is SEHNR and CDR2 is FQNEAQ (reference sequence). The CDR3 covers 14 residues. Deletions cut 11 bases from V and 7 bases from J, with 21 bases between. In nucleotides, the CDR3 is TGTGCCTCCGGCCGGCATGACTCTTTGAATGAGCAGTTCTTC. Translated: CASGRHDSLNEQFF.